The 2 T cell receptor beta chains presented below share a single source sample, sequenced in a study of OX40 agonist ivuxolimab in advanced cancers. The repertoire was sequenced with immunoSEQ multiplex PCR; TCRdb's copy has only in-frame clones and lacks some. The sample lists about 46,000 clones; roughly 89% were seen once. The source was CD4+ or CD8+ T cells sorted from blood, collected in a trial of the OX40 agonist ivuxolimab. All receptors derive from an adult with an advanced solid tumor such as melanoma, head and neck, liver or kidney cancer.

V is TRBV28 and J is TRBJ1-6; D uncertain. Germline V gene data show CDR1 as MDHEN and CDR2 as SYDVKM. With 6 bases removed from V and 3 bases from J, the gap between germline ends came to 9 bases. There are 14 residues in the CDR3. The CDR3 reads CASSHLDYNSPLHF. CDR3 bases: TGTGCCAGCAGCCACCTCGACTATAATTCACCCCTCCACTTT.

The gene calls are TRBV5-1 and TRBJ1-1; D is undetermined. This CDR3 has 16 residues. Germline CDR1 and CDR2: SGHRS and YFSETQ. Trimming left V 3 bases short and J 4 bases short, with 19 bases between. CDR3 protein: CASSYVAGSSGTEAFF. DNA of the CDR3: TGCGCCAGCAGCTATGTGGCAGGCTCATCGGGCACTGAAGCTTTCTTT.